This passage covers 21 T cell receptor beta chains from one sample sequenced in a study of blood T cell repertoires in COVID-19. Some clones are missing from TCRdb's copy, which holds only in-frame ones; the method was immunoSEQ multiplex PCR. The data show about 42,000 clones, 89% seen once. Sequenced material: peripheral blood. The source is a human donor in a cohort sampled during active COVID-19.

The V gene is TRBV4-3, the J gene TRBJ2-7; 9 bases are shared with TRBD1. V shed 2 bases and J 5 bases; nucleotides not matched to a gene: 7. The CDR3 contains 15 residues. CDR1 is LGHNA and CDR2 is YSLEER in the germline V gene. Here the CDR3 DNA reads TGCGCCAGCAGCCAACCCGGACAGGGGCAGAACGAGCAGTACTTC. This gives the protein CASSQPGQGQNEQYF.

The chain has TRBV7-9 and TRBJ2-7; 8 nucleotides line up with TRBD2. The CDR3 contains 15 residues. Germline loops: CDR1 SEHNR, CDR2 FQNEAQ (reference sequence). The V gene end was trimmed by 1 base and the J gene end by 2 bases; junction bases not matched to a gene: 4. The CDR3 DNA sequence: TGTGCCAGCAGCTTAGAAGTAGCGGGAACCTACGAGCAGTACTTC. Its translation: CASSLEVAGTYEQYF.

V and J are TRBV11-2 and TRBJ1-2; weak D call: TRBD1 (5 bases). Germline loops: CDR1 SGHAT, CDR2 FQNNGV. CDR3 length equals 17 residues. V dropped 6 bases and J dropped 4 bases, with 24 bases sitting between them. CDR3: CASSANRWGGTTYGYTF. CDR3 DNA sequence: TGTGCCAGCAGTGCCAACCGATGGGGGGGGACTACCTATGGCTACACCTTC.

V usage is TRBV6-2 or TRBV6-3 and J usage is TRBJ1-1, with 7 bases matching TRBD1. This CDR3 region has 13 residues. V gave up 6 bases and J gave up 7 bases; unmatched junction bases: 8. Germline CDR1 is MNHEY and CDR2 is SVGEGT. CDR3 sequence: CASSTRRQGEAFF. The CDR3 DNA follows: TGTGCCAGCAGCACCCGGAGACAGGGTGAAGCTTTCTTT.

The chain couples TRBV4-3 to TRBJ1-2; 9 nucleotides match TRBD1. This CDR3 is built from 17 residues. Trimming at V came to 3 bases and at J to 0 bases, leaving 8 bases not matched to a gene. CDR1 is LGHNA, CDR2 YSLEER, per germline. CDR3 protein: CASSHTGTGLPNYGYTF. Written as DNA, the CDR3 is TGCGCCAGCAGCCACACCGGGACAGGGCTTCCTAACTATGGCTACACCTTC.

The chain employs TRBV19 and TRBJ1-1, with D possibly matching TRBD1 (6 bases). Trimming stripped 7 bases from V and 1 base from J, with 13 bases between. Germline V gene data show CDR1 as LNHDA and CDR2 as SQIVND (reference sequence). CDR3 length: 14 residues. The CDR3 reads CASTVTGSNTEAFF. In DNA, the CDR3 is TGTGCCAGTACCGTCACAGGGTCGAACACTGAAGCTTTCTTT.

The V call is TRBV7-2, the J call TRBJ2-5; 15 positions match TRBD2. Per germline, CDR1 SGHTA and CDR2 FQGNSA. With 5 bases clipped from V and 5 bases from J, the junction kept 6 bases outside the gene matches. This CDR3 is built from 16 residues. CDR3 loop: CASSDGLAGGQETQYF. The CDR3 DNA reads as TGTGCCAGCAGCGACGGACTAGCGGGGGGGCAGGAGACCCAGTACTTC.

The count of this clone is one. V usage is TRBV10-3 and J usage is TRBJ1-2; 11 bases are shared with TRBD1. The junction had 7 bases not matched to a gene; V was cut back by 6 bases and J by 1 base. CDR1 is ENHRY and CDR2 is SYGVKD in the germline V gene. The CDR3 is 16 residues long. The CDR3: CAISLDRGLNNYGYTF. In nucleotides, the CDR3 is TGTGCCATCAGCCTGGACAGGGGGCTGAATAACTATGGCTACACCTTC.

This clone was observed a handful of times. The V gene is TRBV7-9, the J gene TRBJ1-6, with TRBD1 as a possible D gene (6 bases). Germline loops: CDR1 SEHNR, CDR2 FQNEAQ (reference sequence). Trimming took off 6 bases at V and 7 bases at J, with 13 bases between the two ends. This CDR3 comprises 14 residues. CDR3 DNA sequence: TGTGCCAGCAGAACCGGGACAAACAATTCACCCCTCCACTTT. Encoded protein: CASRTGTNNSPLHF.

The chain recombines TRBV29-1 with TRBJ2-2; 9 bases agree with TRBD1. CDR3 length equals 15 residues. Germline trimming cut 5 bases from V and 6 bases from J; bases unmatched to any gene: 10. Germline loops: CDR1 SQVTM, CDR2 ANQGSEA. The CDR3 bases are TGCAGCGTTAAGCCGGGACAGGGTATGGCCGGGGAGCTGTTTTTT. Translated: CSVKPGQGMAGELFF.

The chain recombines TRBV6-5 with TRBJ2-3; D gene uncertain. Trimming stripped 0 bases from V and 0 bases from J, with 4 bases between. CDR1 is MNHEY, CDR2 SVGAGI, per germline. This CDR3 comprises 14 residues. The CDR3 reads CASSYSASTDTQYF. The CDR3 coding sequence is TGTGCCAGCAGTTACTCAGCGAGCACAGATACGCAGTATTTT.

The V and J genes are TRBV5-1 and TRBJ1-6; tentatively, D is TRBD1 (5 bases). The germline V gene encodes CDR1 SGHRS and CDR2 YFSETQ. V lost 5 bases, J lost 8 bases, and 11 bases lay in between. CDR3 size: 13 residues. The CDR3 is CASSRGRDSPLHF. The CDR3 DNA reads TGCGCCAGCAGTAGGGGAAGGGATTCACCCCTCCACTTT.

V gene TRBV10-3 combines with J gene TRBJ1-2; the match to TRBD1 covers 11 bases. There are 15 residues in the CDR3. Germline values: CDR1 ENHRY, CDR2 SYGVKD. V gave up 11 bases and J gave up 6 bases; unmatched junction bases: 14. CDR3 sequence (DNA): TGTGCCGCAACCGGACAGGGGGCGCAACTGAATGGCTACACCTTC. Residues: CAATGQGAQLNGYTF.

The rearrangement uses TRBV24-1 and TRBJ1-1; TRBD1 aligns across 7 bases. V shed 2 bases, J shed 5 bases, and the junction held 7 bases outside the gene matches. Germline assignment: CDR1 KGHDR and CDR2 SFDVKD. This CDR3 region has 15 residues. Here the CDR3 DNA reads TGTGCCACCAGTGATTCAAGAGGGGGCGGAACTGAAGCTTTCTTT. This sequence encodes CATSDSRGGGTEAFF.

V and J are TRBV5-1 and TRBJ1-2; possible D gene TRBD1, 5 bases. Germline CDR1 SGHRS, CDR2 YFSETQ. The V and J ends lost 4 bases and 3 bases respectively, with 13 bases between them. The CDR3 length is 14 residues. The CDR3 protein is CASSPTVGDYGYTF. The DNA of the CDR3 is TGCGCCAGCAGCCCGACAGTTGGAGACTATGGCTACACCTTC.

The rearrangement joins TRBV19 to TRBJ1-4, with D unclear. Germline V gene sequence: CDR1 LNHDA, CDR2 SQIVND (reference sequence). The V gene lost 3 bases and the J gene lost 5 bases, with 10 bases spanning the gap. The CDR3 totals 14 residues. Written as DNA, the CDR3 is TGTGCCAGTAGTATGAATGGAGGGAATGAAAAACTGTTTTTT. Translating it yields CASSMNGGNEKLFF.

V usage is TRBV19 and J usage is TRBJ1-5; D is possibly TRBD1 (6 bases). The V gene lost 7 bases and the J gene lost 1 base, with 14 bases spanning the gap. The V gene's germline CDR1 is LNHDA and CDR2 SQIVND (reference sequence). The CDR3 has 15 amino acids. CDR3 amino acids: CASTPGHASNQPQHF. The DNA of the CDR3 is TGTGCCAGTACCCCGGGACACGCGAGCAATCAGCCCCAGCATTTT.

This clone appeared a single time. This chain joins TRBV12-3 or TRBV12-4 and TRBJ1-5; perhaps TRBD1 as D (5 bases). CDR3 size: 12 residues. V lost 7 bases and J 9 bases, leaving 13 bases between the germline ends. CDR3 in amino acids: CASNLPGGPQHF. The DNA for the CDR3 is TGTGCCAGCAATCTCCCGGGGGGGCCCCAGCATTTT.

The chain employs TRBV5-1 and TRBJ2-7; 7 bases match TRBD1. Trimming removed 2 bases from V and 4 bases from J; junction bases left unmatched: 3. The CDR3 consists of 13 residues. The V gene's germline CDR1 is SGHRS and CDR2 YFSETQ. CDR3 sequence reads: CASSFDRAYEQYF. The CDR3 DNA follows: TGCGCCAGCAGCTTCGACAGGGCGTACGAGCAGTACTTC. Full variable domain (missing parts from reference TRBV5-1 and TRBJ2-7): KAGVTQTPRYLIKTRGQQVTLSCSPISGHRSVSWYQQTPGQGLQFLFEYFSETQRNKGNFPGRFSGRQFSNSRSEMNVSTLELGDSALYLCASSFDRAYEQYFGPGTRLTVT.

This clone was counted a single time. The chain has TRBV11-2 and TRBJ2-7; 7 positions agree with TRBD1. Germline-derived CDR1 and CDR2 are SGHAT and FQNNGV. The V segment lost 5 bases and the J segment 2 bases; nucleotides outside the gene matches: 15. There are 17 residues in the CDR3. DNA of the CDR3: TGTGCCAGCAGCCCACTAAAGGGTGGGACAGAGCCCTACGAGCAGTACTTC. Its protein is CASSPLKGGTEPYEQYF.

The chain couples TRBV4-2 to TRBJ2-7; 14 nucleotides line up with TRBD2. Germline CDR1 and CDR2: LGHNA and YNFKEQ. J gave up 3 bases and V 2 bases, and 6 bases lay outside the gene matches. The CDR3 is 17 amino acids. The CDR3 DNA follows: TGTGCCAGCAGCCAACCCGGACTAGCGGGGGGCGACTACGAGCAGTACTTC. It codes for CASSQPGLAGGDYEQYF.